These 30 T cell receptor beta chains came from one sample sequenced in a study of blood T cell repertoires in COVID-19. Sequenced by immunoSEQ multiplex PCR; TCRdb stores in-frame clones only, minus some. This table holds roughly 80,000 clones, 70% to 90% found once. Sequencing used peripheral blood. The receptors here all came from a woman older than 75 with acute or convalescent COVID-19.

The CDR3 loop reads CASSMARGGSDLAKNIQYF. CDR3 nucleotide sequence: TGTGCCAGTAGTATGGCCCGGGGGGGAAGCGACCTAGCCAAAAACATTCAGTACTTC. This chain uses TRBV19 with TRBJ2-4; 8 bases are shared with TRBD2. The CDR3 consists of 19 residues. In germline, CDR1 is LNHDA, CDR2 SQIVND (reference sequence). V was pared by 3 bases and J by 0 bases, with 13 bases of the junction left unmatched.

A single count supports this clone. The chain combines TRBV19 with TRBJ1-2, with 10 positions matching TRBD1. Germline lookup yields CDR1 LNHDA and CDR2 SQIVND (reference sequence). There are 15 residues in the CDR3. The ends lost 4 bases at V and 7 bases at J; junction bases unmatched: 9. CDR3 coding DNA: TGTGCCAGTAGTACCCGGGACAGGGGAACGAGTGGCTACACCTTC. This translates into CASSTRDRGTSGYTF.

V gene TRBV25-1 combines with J gene TRBJ1-3, with 7 bases aligning to TRBD1. The CDR3 runs 15 residues. CDR1 and CDR2 from the germline V gene are MGHDK and SYGVNS. V was pared by 3 bases and J by 3 bases, with 5 bases of the junction left unmatched. CDR3 DNA: TGTGCCAGCAGTGATACCACAGGGGATGGAAACACCATATATTTT. It codes for CASSDTTGDGNTIYF.

This sequence joins TRBV18 and TRBJ1-4; D may be TRBD1 (5 bases). Germline V gives CDR1 KGHSH, CDR2 LQKENI. The CDR3 contains 16 residues. Trimming took off 1 base at V and 0 bases at J, with 9 bases between the two ends. CDR3 nucleotide sequence: TGTGCCAGCTCACCACAGGGACTCACAACTAATGAAAAACTGTTTTTT. This sequence encodes CASSPQGLTTNEKLFF.

This clone was recorded once. V gene TRBV9 combines with J gene TRBJ1-3, with D unresolved. CDR3 size: 15 residues. V dropped 3 bases and J dropped 0 bases, with 10 bases sitting between them. Germline loops: CDR1 SGDLS, CDR2 YYNGEE. The CDR3 is CASSGPLASGNTIYF. In DNA form, the CDR3 reads TGTGCCAGCAGCGGCCCGCTGGCCTCTGGAAACACCATATATTTT. The variable domain in full, completed from reference TRBV9 and TRBJ1-3, reads DSGVTQTPKHLITATGQRVTLRCSPRSGDLSVYWYQQSLDQGLQFLIQYYNGEERAKGNILERFSAQQFPDLHSELNLSSLELGDSALYFCASSGPLASGNTIYFGEGSWLTVV.

V usage is TRBV10-3 and J usage is TRBJ2-2, with TRBD2 matching over 8 bases. Trimming at V came to 3 bases and at J to 6 bases, leaving 9 bases not matched to a gene. This CDR3 comprises 16 residues. In germline, CDR1 is ENHRY, CDR2 SYGVKD. The CDR3 loop reads CAISDPGLAGPGELFF. In nucleotides, the CDR3 is TGTGCCATCAGTGACCCGGGGCTAGCGGGCCCCGGGGAGCTGTTTTTT.

V and J are TRBV6-2 or TRBV6-3 and TRBJ2-1, with 13 bases lining up with TRBD2. CDR3 size: 17 residues. V lost 5 bases to trimming and J lost 6 bases; unmatched junction nucleotides: 10. CDR1 and CDR2 (germline): MNHEY, SVGEGT. CDR3 in amino acids: CASSQLAGGLLGNEQFF. The DNA of the CDR3 is TGTGCCAGCAGTCAACTAGCGGGAGGGCTTCTTGGCAATGAGCAGTTCTTC.

V and J are TRBV3-1 (or the pseudogene TRBV3-2) and TRBJ2-1, with 9 bases identical to TRBD1. CDR1 is LGHDT, CDR2 YNNKEL, per germline (reference sequence). This CDR3 is 15 amino acids long. V dropped 4 bases and J dropped 8; count of bases not matched to a gene: 9. CDR3 residues: CASSRSDRGGYEQFF. Written as DNA, the CDR3 is TGTGCCAGCAGCCGATCGGACAGGGGAGGTTATGAGCAGTTCTTC.

The chain is built from TRBV18 and TRBJ2-7, with D tentatively TRBD2 (6 bases). The CDR3 is 14 amino acids. Trimming took off 4 bases at V and 4 bases at J, with 14 bases between the two ends. Germline V gene lookup returns CDR1 KGHSH and CDR2 LQKENI. The CDR3 nucleotides read TGTGCCAGCTCACGACAGCCGGAGGGGTACGAGCAGTACTTC. Translation: CASSRQPEGYEQYF.

The V gene is TRBV7-2, the J gene TRBJ2-7, with a possible D match to TRBD2 (6 bases). This CDR3 has 14 amino acids. Germline assignment: CDR1 SGHTA and CDR2 FQGNSA. The V end lost 3 bases, the J end lost 0 bases, and 9 bases lay between the germline ends. CDR3 protein: CASSFHGSSYEQYF. CDR3 DNA: TGTGCCAGCAGCTTTCACGGGAGCTCCTACGAGCAGTACTTC.

The chain uses TRBV10-3 and TRBJ2-1; TRBD1 is a possible D gene (6 bases). CDR3 length: 12 residues. Trimming left V 8 bases short and J 2 bases short, with 7 bases between. CDR1 and CDR2 from the germline V gene are ENHRY and SYGVKD. The CDR3 loop is CAIGQTYNEQFF. The CDR3 bases are TGTGCCATCGGACAGACCTACAATGAGCAGTTCTTC.

This clone was detected only once. The V and J genes are TRBV5-1 and TRBJ1-6, with unresolved D. V gave up 5 bases and J gave up 0 bases, with 6 bases separating them. The CDR3 extends over 14 amino acids. CDR1 is SGHRS, CDR2 YFSETQ, per germline. The CDR3 here is CASRQDSYNSPLHF. DNA of the CDR3: TGCGCCAGCAGACAAGACTCCTATAATTCACCCCTCCACTTT.

The chain uses TRBV9 and TRBJ2-2; D perhaps matches TRBD2 (5 bases). From germline, CDR1 is SGDLS and CDR2 YYNGEE. The CDR3 sequence is 15 residues long. Trimming stripped 4 bases from V and 7 bases from J, with 17 bases between. CDR3: CASSPPTRVDGELFF. Here the CDR3 DNA reads TGTGCCAGCAGCCCGCCGACGAGGGTCGACGGGGAGCTGTTTTTT.

The chain carries TRBV7-3 and TRBJ2-5; TRBD2 is a possible D gene (6 bases). Germline CDR1 is SGHTA and CDR2 is FQGTGA. The CDR3 is made up of 11 amino acids. Trimming removed 5 bases from V and 5 bases from J, with 6 bases in between. CDR3: CASSRGETQYF. DNA of the CDR3: TGTGCCAGCAGCCGGGGGGAGACCCAGTACTTC.

CDR3 sequence reads: CASSSLPFDGLEEAFF. CDR3 nucleotides: TGTGCCAGCAGTTCCCTCCCCTTCGACGGGTTGGAGGAAGCTTTCTTT. V is TRBV27 and J is TRBJ1-1; no clear D gene. V lost 4 bases and J 8 bases, leaving 23 bases between the germline ends. Per germline, CDR1 MNHEY and CDR2 SMNVEV (reference sequence). The CDR3 contains 16 residues.

The chain has TRBV5-4 and TRBJ2-3, with 12 positions matching TRBD1. The CDR3 loop spans 16 amino acids. CDR1 is SGHNT, CDR2 YYREEE, per germline (reference sequence). V gave up 0 bases and J gave up 3 bases; unmatched junction bases: 2. This chain's CDR3 is CASSLAGQGATDTQYF. CDR3 nucleotides: TGTGCCAGCAGCTTGGCGGGACAGGGGGCAACAGATACGCAGTATTTT.

The rearrangement joins TRBV6-1 to TRBJ2-6; 9 nucleotides align to TRBD1. V lost 2 bases and J lost 2; bases outside the gene matches: 4. Germline V gives CDR1 MNHNS, CDR2 SASEGT. The CDR3 sequence is 17 residues long. The CDR3 protein is CASSEWDRATGANVLTF. The CDR3 DNA follows: TGTGCCAGCAGTGAATGGGACAGGGCCACTGGGGCCAACGTCCTGACTTTC.

The chain couples TRBV5-4 to TRBJ2-7; D remains unclear. V lost 3 bases, J lost 6 bases, and 7 bases lay in between. CDR3 length equals 11 residues. The germline V gene encodes CDR1 SGHNT and CDR2 YYREEE (reference sequence). In DNA, the CDR3 is TGTGCCAGCAGCTCCCACACCGAGCAGTACTTC. Its translation is CASSSHTEQYF. Full variable domain (rest looked up from reference TRBV5-4 and TRBJ2-7): ETGVTQSPTHLIKTRGQQVTLRCSSQSGHNTVSWYQQALGQGPQFIFQYYREEENGRGNFPPRFSGLQFPNYSSELNVNALELDDSALYLCASSSHTEQYFGPGTRLTVT.

V usage is TRBV18 and J usage is TRBJ1-1; D is unclear. Germline CDR1 and CDR2: KGHSH and LQKENI. The CDR3 runs to 16 residues. V lost 2 bases and J lost 4, with 17 bases in between. For the CDR3, the DNA is TGTGCCAGCTCACCAAGATTAATGGGCGCAGGCACTGAAGCTTTCTTT. Translation: CASSPRLMGAGTEAFF.

The V and J genes are TRBV19 and TRBJ2-5, with 7 bases aligning to TRBD1. The trim removed 5 bases at V and 4 bases at J, leaving 4 bases unmatched. CDR1 LNHDA and CDR2 SQIVND come from the germline V gene (reference sequence). The CDR3 is made up of 13 amino acids. The CDR3 DNA sequence: TGTGCCAGTAGTCCCAGACAGGGAGAGACCCAGTACTTC. This encodes CASSPRQGETQYF. Looking up the rest from reference TRBV19 and TRBJ2-5 gives the full variable domain: DGGITQSPKYLFRKEGQNVTLSCEQNLNHDAMYWYRQDPGQGLRLIYYSQIVNDFQKGDIAEGYSVSREKKESFPLTVTSAQKNPTAFYLCASSPRQGETQYFGPGTRLLVL.

This sequence joins TRBV6-4 and TRBJ1-6; D gene unclear. Germline V gene lookup returns CDR1 MRHNA and CDR2 SNTAGT. With 6 bases removed from V and 0 bases from J, the gap between germline ends came to 6 bases. The CDR3 is 14 residues long. The CDR3 nucleotides read TGTGCCAGCAGCGAGAGCTCCTATAATTCACCCCTCCACTTT. Translation gives CASSESSYNSPLHF.

The J gene is TRBJ2-7, the V gene TRBV29-1; weak D call: TRBD2 (6 bases). This CDR3 is 11 amino acids long. Per germline, CDR1 SQVTM and CDR2 ANQGSEA. Trimming took 7 bases from V and 5 from J, leaving 12 bases between them. The CDR3 spells CSAGGVDEQYF. The CDR3 DNA sequence: TGCAGCGCCGGAGGGGTTGACGAGCAGTACTTC.

This chain uses TRBV28 with TRBJ1-6; 9 nucleotides align to TRBD1. J lost 9 bases, V lost 7 bases, and 10 bases had no gene match. CDR3 size: 15 residues. Germline CDR1 is MDHEN and CDR2 is SYDVKM. Written as DNA, the CDR3 is TGTGCCAGCACCGGGACAGGGCCCAGGGCTTCACCCCTCCACTTT. Protein: CASTGTGPRASPLHF.

The chain combines TRBV5-4 with TRBJ2-1, with 12 bases that match TRBD1. The CDR3 covers 13 residues. Germline V gene lookup returns CDR1 SGHNT and CDR2 YYREEE (reference sequence). The V gene end was trimmed by 10 bases and the J gene end by 6 bases; junction bases not matched to a gene: 5. This chain's CDR3 is CAFPGQGANEQFF. The CDR3 coding sequence is TGTGCCTTTCCGGGACAGGGGGCCAATGAGCAGTTCTTC.

The chain uses TRBV6-2 or TRBV6-3 and TRBJ1-6; possible D gene TRBD1, 5 bases. The CDR3 runs to 17 residues. Trimming took 5 bases from V and 5 from J, leaving 19 bases between them. Per germline, CDR1 MNHEY and CDR2 SVGEGT. Written as DNA, the CDR3 is TGTGCCAGCAGTAACGTCCGGGGGGGAAGTGATAATTCACCCCTCCACTTT. Protein sequence: CASSNVRGGSDNSPLHF.

V usage is TRBV5-5 and J usage is TRBJ1-6, with unresolved D. CDR1 SGHKS and CDR2 YYEKEE come from the germline V gene (reference sequence). Deletions cut 2 bases from V and 15 bases from J, with 12 bases between. There are 12 residues in the CDR3. The CDR3 DNA reads as TGTGCCAGCAGCTTTACCGACTCGAACCTCCACTTT. It is translated as CASSFTDSNLHF.

The gene calls are TRBV10-3 and TRBJ2-3, with 12 bases fitting TRBD2. Germline V lookup: CDR1 ENHRY, CDR2 SYGVKD. Germline trimming cut 2 bases from V and 5 bases from J; bases unmatched to any gene: 2. The CDR3 totals 15 residues. CDR3 sequence (DNA): TGTGCCATCAGTGAGCCTAGCGGGAGGGTAGATACGCAGTATTTT. This codes for CAISEPSGRVDTQYF.

The rearrangement links TRBV7-9 to TRBJ1-5, with TRBD1 matching over 9 bases. The germline CDR1 and CDR2 sequences are SEHNR and FQNEAQ (reference sequence). This CDR3 is 15 amino acids long. V dropped 1 base and J dropped 7; count of bases not matched to a gene: 5. The CDR3 reads CASSLDTGGSQPQHF. CDR3 DNA: TGTGCCAGCAGCTTAGATACAGGGGGCAGCCAGCCCCAGCATTTT.

The sample holds one count of this clone. This chain joins TRBV6-2 or TRBV6-3 and TRBJ1-2; D gene unclear. CDR1 and CDR2 from the germline V gene are MNHEY and SVGEGT. Trimming removed 2 bases at V and 7 bases at J, with 8 bases between. CDR3 length: 12 residues. CDR3 coding DNA: TGTGCCAGCAGTTACCGGGAAGGTGGCTACACCTTC. Its translation: CASSYREGGYTF.

The CDR3 loop is CASSLVRLAAFF. The CDR3 coding sequence is TGTGCCAGCAGCTTGGTTCGGTTAGCGGCTTTCTTT. The V and J genes are TRBV5-8 and TRBJ1-1; D ambiguous. CDR1 SGHTS and CDR2 YDEGEE come from the germline V gene. V was cut by 0 bases and J by 11 bases, with 11 bases left in between. This CDR3 comprises 12 residues.